A selection of T cell receptor beta chains follows, all from one sample in a study of vaccination effects on CD4 cells after COVID-19. Profiling relied on immunoSEQ multiplex PCR, and the TCRdb table lists in-frame clones only, not all of them. This sample yields about 41,000 clones, of which roughly 82% are seen a single time; about 3% belongs to the top ten. The antigens for these receptors are not known. The sample was CD4+ T cells from PBMCs cultured with HCoV-NL63 spike peptides, taken before COVID-19 vaccination. The receptor source for this set is a human donor who received a COVID-19 vaccine. Each CDR3 is given with its conserved first and last residue. The D gene is left open where the match is weak. Size is omitted from some rows. Given values are once, few, many or a class for expanded clones.

V: TRBV7-2; J: TRBJ1-1; size: few; D: .; DNA: TGTGCCAGCAGCTTAGAGTGGGGGGCACCCACTGAAGCTTTCTTT; CDR3: CASSLEWGAPTEAFF
V: TRBV24-1; J: TRBJ2-3; size: .; D: .; DNA: TGTGCCACCAGTGAGAGCACAGATACGCAGTATTTT; CDR3: CATSESTDTQYF
V: TRBV6-5; J: TRBJ1-1; size: once; D: .; DNA: TGTGCCAGCAGACTACAGGGTTCCACTGAAGCTTTCTTT; CDR3: CASRLQGSTEAFF
V: TRBV5-1; J: TRBJ2-5; size: .; D: .; DNA: TGCGCCAGCAGCTTGGAGGGGACACGCCAAGAGACCCAGTACTTC; CDR3: CASSLEGTRQETQYF
V: TRBV7-2; J: TRBJ1-2; size: .; D: TRBD1; DNA: TGTGCCAGCAGCAAATATAAAGACAGGGAAAGAGGCTACACCTTC; CDR3: CASSKYKDRERGYTF
V: TRBV24-1; J: TRBJ2-3; size: .; D: TRBD1; DNA: TGTGCCACCAGTGACCCCCGGACAGGGTGGACAGATACGCAGTATTTT; CDR3: CATSDPRTGWTDTQYF
V: TRBV11-2; J: TRBJ1-1; size: few; D: .; DNA: TGTGCCAGCAGCTCCCGCTTGGGTACCGAAGCTTTCTTT; CDR3: CASSSRLGTEAFF
V: TRBV29-1; J: TRBJ1-2; size: .; D: TRBD1; DNA: TGCAGCGTTCGGAGACAGGGGCCGACCTATGGCTACACCTTC; CDR3: CSVRRQGPTYGYTF
V: TRBV5-6; J: TRBJ2-2; size: .; D: .; DNA: TGTGCCAGCAGCTTCAAGGGGGTCGGCGGGGAGCTGTTTTTT; CDR3: CASSFKGVGGELFF
V: TRBV7-8; J: TRBJ2-3; size: .; D: .; DNA: TGTGCCAGCAGCTTGGGGGTATCGATTTCAGATACGCAGTATTTT; CDR3: CASSLGVSISDTQYF
V: TRBV5-6; J: TRBJ2-1; size: .; D: .; DNA: TGTGCCAGCAGCTTGTTCTCTTGGTACTCCTACAATGAGCAGTTCTTC; CDR3: CASSLFSWYSYNEQFF
V: TRBV15; J: TRBJ1-5; size: .; D: .; DNA: TGTGCCACCAGCAGGGCATCGACGACCCAGCCCCAGCATTTT; CDR3: CATSRASTTQPQHF
V: TRBV5-1; J: TRBJ2-5; size: .; D: .; DNA: .; CDR3: CASRGTGQETQYFAVGTQYF
V: TRBV10-1; J: TRBJ2-1; size: few; D: TRBD2; DNA: TGCGCCAGCAGTGGACGGACTAGTGGGGGGAATGAGCAGTTCTTC; CDR3: CASSGRTSGGNEQFF
V: TRBV28; J: TRBJ1-2; size: .; D: .; DNA: TGTGCCAGCGCCTCCGGCTATGGCTACACCTTC; CDR3: CASASGYGYTF
V: TRBV7-8; J: TRBJ1-2; size: .; D: TRBD1; DNA: TGTGCCAGCAGCTTCACACAGGGGCCGGATCTATTC; CDR3: CASSFTQGPDLF
V: TRBV4-3; J: TRBJ1-3; size: .; D: .; DNA: TGCGCCAGCAGCTTCTTTCCCGGACAAGGCAGCGCCATATATTTT; CDR3: CASSFFPGQGSAIYF
V: TRBV5-1; J: TRBJ2-5; size: .; D: TRBD2; DNA: TGCGCCAGCAGCTCTACCAAACAATGGACTAGCGGGGGTCAGGGGGAGACCCAGTACTTC; CDR3: CASSSTKQWTSGGQGETQYF
V: TRBV6-5; J: TRBJ1-3; size: .; D: .; DNA: TGTGCCAGCAGTACACACCGGGACACTAGAAACACCATATATTTT; CDR3: CASSTHRDTRNTIYF
V: TRBV30; J: TRBJ2-2; size: .; D: .; DNA: TGTGCCTGGAGTGTAAATTCGTGGGGCACCGGGGAGCTGTTTTTT; CDR3: CAWSVNSWGTGELFF
V: TRBV27; J: TRBJ2-3; size: few; D: .; DNA: TGTGCCAGTAAGTTGGACAGCCGCACAGATACGCAGTATTTT; CDR3: CASKLDSRTDTQYF
V: TRBV2; J: TRBJ1-1; size: .; D: TRBD1; DNA: TGTGCCAGCAGGGACAGGGGAGCGGGCACTGAAGCTTTCTTT; CDR3: CASRDRGAGTEAFF
V: TRBV5-6; J: TRBJ2-5; size: .; D: .; DNA: TGTGCCAGCAGCTACCGGACGGTATGGGGAGAGACCCAGTACTTC; CDR3: CASSYRTVWGETQYF
V: TRBV5-1; J: TRBJ2-3; size: .; D: TRBD2; DNA: TGCGCCAGCAGCATCCGACTAGCGGGGGGGCTCGCAGATACGCAGTATTTT; CDR3: CASSIRLAGGLADTQYF
V: TRBV7-6; J: TRBJ2-2; size: .; D: TRBD1; DNA: TGTGCCAGCAGCTTAGAAATTAGGACAGGCGGGGAGCTGTTTTTT; CDR3: CASSLEIRTGGELFF
V: TRBV2; J: TRBJ1-1; size: few; D: .; DNA: TGTGCCAGCAGTGTCACAGGGAGCACTGAAGCTTTCTTT; CDR3: CASSVTGSTEAFF
V: TRBV6-5; J: TRBJ2-5; size: .; D: .; DNA: TGTGCCAGCAGTTTCACCTTATTACAAGAGACCCAGTACTTC; CDR3: CASSFTLLQETQYF
V: TRBV6-5; J: TRBJ2-1; size: few; D: TRBD1; DNA: TGTGCCAGCAGACTAGGCAGGGGGCTCTATGAGCAGTTCTTC; CDR3: CASRLGRGLYEQFF
V: TRBV7-9; J: TRBJ1-2; size: .; D: .; DNA: TGTGCCAGCAGCCCGCAGGGGCTTAACTATGGCTACACCTTC; CDR3: CASSPQGLNYGYTF